Each of the 21 T cell receptor beta chains below was sequenced from the same sample in a study of shared clonotypes between healthy human individuals (TCRdb year 2020). The receptor library was made with the immunoSEQ multiplex PCR assay. Here the immuneACCESS table is served through TCRdb, limited to in-frame sequences with V and J called. Missing clones are a known gap in these copies; in checked studies unresolved V genes cover under half, and the rest lacks a known reason. The sample data list some 1.4 million clones, and more than 95% of these were observed just once. The ten largest clones take up approximately 1.2% of the sample. Specimen: naive CD4+ T cells sorted from blood. The meaning of the sample's cell subset or site label: CD45RA+ positively selected. These receptors all come from a man aged 25 to 40 in good health.

The V and J genes are TRBV19 and TRBJ2-7, with 11 bases fitting TRBD2. The CDR3 sequence is 16 residues long. The V gene's germline CDR1 is LNHDA and CDR2 SQIVND (reference sequence). Germline trimming cut 5 bases from V and 2 bases from J; bases unmatched to any gene: 8. The CDR3 loop reads CASSPSRLAGTYEQYF. The DNA for the CDR3 is TGTGCCAGTAGTCCCTCTAGACTAGCGGGGACCTACGAGCAGTACTTC.

The V gene is TRBV19, the J gene TRBJ2-1; D perhaps matches TRBD2 (6 bases). V gave up 2 bases and J gave up 13 bases, with 15 bases separating them. CDR3 length equals 13 residues. Germline V gene data show CDR1 as LNHDA and CDR2 as SQIVND (reference sequence). The CDR3 loop reads CASSITSRARQFF. The DNA of the CDR3 is TGTGCCAGTAGTATAACTAGCAGGGCAAGACAGTTCTTC.

This clone occurred once. This chain joins TRBV15 and TRBJ2-7; 11 bases are shared with TRBD2. With V trimmed by 4 bases and J by 1 base, 12 bases remained unmatched. The CDR3 has 18 residues. The germline V gene encodes CDR1 LNHNV and CDR2 YYDKDF (reference sequence). CDR3 sequence (DNA): TGTGCCACCAGCAAGGGGCTAGCGGGAGGTGAGAGGTCCTACGAGCAGTACTTC. This sequence encodes CATSKGLAGGERSYEQYF. The full variable domain, in which reference TRBV15 and TRBJ2-7 provide the parts outside the CDR3, is DAMVIQNPRYQVTQFGKPVTLSCSQTLNHNVMYWYQQKSSQAPKLLFHYYDKDFNNEADTPDNFQSRRPNTSFCFLDIRSPGLGDTAMYLCATSKGLAGGERSYEQYFGPGTRLTVT.

CDR3 bases: TGTGCCAGCAGTAGGGTCGAGACCCAGTACTTC. Translation: CASSRVETQYF. The V and J genes are TRBV2 and TRBJ2-5; no firm D call. V dropped 5 bases and J dropped 5 bases, with 6 bases sitting between them. CDR1 is SNHLY, CDR2 FYNNEI, per germline. This CDR3 spans 11 amino acids.

The chain uses TRBV29-1 and TRBJ2-3; weak D call: TRBD1 (5 bases). Germline V gives CDR1 SQVTM, CDR2 ANQGSEA. V lost 5 bases, J lost 0 bases, and 9 bases lay in between. The CDR3 contains 13 residues. The chain's CDR3 is CSVRRQSTDTQYF. CDR3 DNA: TGCAGCGTTCGGAGACAGAGCACAGATACGCAGTATTTT.

J is TRBJ1-4 and V is TRBV9, with D maybe TRBD1 (5 bases). The CDR3 runs to 16 residues. Trimming pared 4 bases from V and 6 bases from J, leaving 19 bases between. The germline gives CDR1 SGDLS, CDR2 YYNGEE. This CDR3 is CASSQILTVVDEKLFF. The CDR3 DNA reads as TGTGCCAGCAGCCAAATTTTGACAGTTGTGGATGAAAAACTGTTTTTT.

This clone has just one count. This chain links TRBV9 with TRBJ2-3; D call uncertain. Trimming shortened V by 0 bases and J by 3 bases, and 8 bases separated the two germline ends. CDR3 length: 14 amino acids. Germline values: CDR1 SGDLS, CDR2 YYNGEE. The CDR3 loop reads CASSVVETTDTQYF. The DNA of the CDR3 is TGTGCCAGCAGCGTAGTAGAGACGACAGATACGCAGTATTTT.

The chain uses TRBV9 and TRBJ1-3; no definite D call. This CDR3 has 12 amino acids. CDR1 and CDR2 from the germline V gene are SGDLS and YYNGEE. V was cut by 0 bases and J by 8 bases, with 6 bases left in between. This chain's CDR3 is CASSVGVDTIYF. CDR3 nucleotides: TGTGCCAGCAGCGTAGGGGTAGACACCATATATTTT.

The chain carries TRBV14 and TRBJ2-1; 7 positions agree with TRBD2. V was clipped by 3 bases and J by 6 bases; unmatched bases: 5. CDR3 size: 14 residues. CDR1 is SGHDN and CDR2 is FVKESK in the germline V gene. The CDR3 DNA sequence: TGTGCCAGCAGCCACCTAGAGCGGGGCAATGAGCAGTTCTTC. Residues: CASSHLERGNEQFF.

V is TRBV28 and J is TRBJ2-1; either TRBD1 or TRBD2 may supply D (5 bases each). The CDR3 extends over 14 amino acids. The V gene lost 11 bases and the J gene lost 4 bases, with 18 bases spanning the gap. Germline loops: CDR1 MDHEN, CDR2 SYDVKM. CDR3 bases: TGTGCCGTCGGGACCAGGATTTGGTACAATGAGCAGTTCTTC. Protein product: CAVGTRIWYNEQFF.

The gene calls are TRBV5-1 and TRBJ2-1; 11 positions agree with TRBD2. The junction had 9 bases not matched to a gene; V was cut back by 4 bases and J by 9 bases. The germline V gene encodes CDR1 SGHRS and CDR2 YFSETQ. The CDR3 runs 15 residues. CDR3 loop: CASSVTSGMRGEQFF. The CDR3 DNA reads as TGCGCCAGCAGCGTGACTAGCGGGATGAGAGGTGAGCAGTTCTTC.

This clone has a single count. The rearrangement uses TRBV19 and TRBJ2-3; D not resolved. V was pared by 9 bases and J by 2 bases, with 12 bases between. The CDR3 spans 13 residues. Germline CDR1 is LNHDA and CDR2 is SQIVND (reference sequence). CDR3 in amino acids: CARVSEFTDTQYF. CDR3 DNA sequence: TGTGCCAGGGTGTCGGAATTCACAGATACGCAGTATTTT.

This chain connects TRBV21-1 to TRBJ2-1; TRBD1 is the table's D call and was not checked against the DNA. TRBV21-1 is a known pseudogene. The CDR3 loop spans 15 amino acids. The DNA for the CDR3 is TGTGCCAGCAGCCCCGGGGACTGGACAGGGGATGAGCAGTTCTTC. Encoded protein: CASSPGDWTGDEQFF.

The chain carries TRBV6-5 and TRBJ1-2, with D possibly matching TRBD1 (6 bases). With 5 bases removed from V and 4 bases from J, the gap between germline ends came to 17 bases. This CDR3 comprises 15 residues. The germline V gene encodes CDR1 MNHEY and CDR2 SVGAGI. The CDR3 sequence is CASSRKQGGSYGYTF. CDR3 sequence (DNA): TGTGCCAGCAGTCGAAAACAAGGGGGTAGCTATGGCTACACCTTC.

This sequence joins TRBV5-1 and TRBJ1-2; D possibly corresponds to TRBD1 (6 bases). The length of the CDR3 is 19 residues. Per germline, CDR1 SGHRS and CDR2 YFSETQ. V was pared by 5 bases and J by 3 bases, with 29 bases between. Written as DNA, the CDR3 is TGCGCCAGCAGGACCACCCTAGGGGGTCCCAAACAAAGCGACTATGGCTACACCTTC. Its translation: CASRTTLGGPKQSDYGYTF. The variable domain in full, with the rest retrieved from reference TRBV5-1 and TRBJ1-2, is KAGVTQTPRYLIKTRGQQVTLSCSPISGHRSVSWYQQTPGQGLQFLFEYFSETQRNKGNFPGRFSGRQFSNSRSEMNVSTLELGDSALYLCASRTTLGGPKQSDYGYTFGSGTRLTVV.

The chain links TRBV5-1 to TRBJ1-1; D may be TRBD1 (5 bases). The CDR3 runs to 15 residues. Germline V lookup: CDR1 SGHRS, CDR2 YFSETQ. The V end lost 4 bases, the J end lost 0 bases, and 13 bases lay between the germline ends. Here the CDR3 reads CASSPLGLMNTEAFF. CDR3 nucleotides: TGCGCCAGCAGCCCTCTGGGACTAATGAACACTGAAGCTTTCTTT. Complete variable domain (other parts from reference TRBV5-1 and TRBJ1-1): KAGVTQTPRYLIKTRGQQVTLSCSPISGHRSVSWYQQTPGQGLQFLFEYFSETQRNKGNFPGRFSGRQFSNSRSEMNVSTLELGDSALYLCASSPLGLMNTEAFFGQGTRLTVV.

The V and J genes are TRBV5-1 and TRBJ2-2, with D hard to call. The CDR3 spans 15 residues. The V end was cut by 0 bases, the J end by 5 bases, with 11 bases between. From germline, CDR1 is SGHRS and CDR2 YFSETQ. The CDR3 DNA reads TGCGCCAGCAGCTTGGCGGTGGTGAAAACCGGGGAGCTGTTTTTT. This encodes CASSLAVVKTGELFF.

This clone has a single count. The rearrangement joins TRBV28 to TRBJ1-2; D gene ambiguous. Trimming removed 5 bases from V and 4 bases from J, with 14 bases in between. From germline, CDR1 is MDHEN and CDR2 SYDVKM. The CDR3 totals 14 residues. The CDR3 DNA reads TGTGCCAGCAGTCCCCGGCGGGGTACCTATGGCTACACCTTC. Translated: CASSPRRGTYGYTF.

This clone was recorded once. V usage is TRBV9 and J usage is TRBJ2-7; D is unclear. This CDR3 is built from 14 residues. The germline V gene has CDR1 SGDLS and CDR2 YYNGEE. Deletions cut 2 bases from V and 0 bases from J, with 9 bases between. CDR3 DNA: TGTGCCAGCAGCGTGAGCGCCAGCTCCTACGAGCAGTACTTC. It is translated as CASSVSASSYEQYF.

The chain links TRBV19 to TRBJ1-1; TRBD1 might be the D (5 bases). CDR3 length: 16 residues. Per germline, CDR1 LNHDA and CDR2 SQIVND (reference sequence). V lost 6 bases and J lost 0, with 17 bases in between. The CDR3 loop is CASRLTWVGVNTEAFF. For the CDR3, the DNA is TGTGCCAGTAGGCTGACATGGGTGGGGGTGAACACTGAAGCTTTCTTT.

V gene TRBV6-5 combines with J gene TRBJ2-1, with D tentatively TRBD1 or TRBD2 (5 bases each). Per the germline V gene, CDR1 is MNHEY and CDR2 is SVGAGI. The CDR3 has 14 residues. V lost 6 bases to trimming and J lost 6 bases, with 15 bases between them. The CDR3 sequence: CASRWGPEVNEQFF. In DNA form, the CDR3 reads TGTGCCAGCAGATGGGGACCGGAGGTCAATGAGCAGTTCTTC.